The 25 T cell receptor beta chains presented below share a single source sample, sequenced in a study of CD8+ T cells in alopecia areata. Treatment denoted: oral pan-JAK inhibitor, 5-10 mg twice daily. In each case, RNA was isolated and then reverse transcribed into cDNA as the sequencing template. Method: immunoSEQ multiplex PCR; TCRdb's copy keeps in-frame clones and lacks some. The sample holds about 200,000 clones; roughly 60% are singletons and the top ten take approximately 1%. This material consisted of CD4+ T cells sorted from blood, taken at week 24, from a patient treated with tofacitinib. Source of these receptors: a human donor with alopecia areata.

The chain employs TRBV30 and TRBJ1-3, with a tentative D call TRBD1 (5 bases). CDR1 and CDR2 (germline): GTSNPN, SVGIG (reference sequence). This CDR3 spans 15 amino acids. With 0 bases removed from V and 2 bases from J, the gap between germline ends came to 11 bases. The CDR3 loop reads CAWSVPGAPGNTIYF. CDR3 DNA: TGTGCCTGGAGTGTACCCGGGGCGCCTGGAAACACCATATATTTT. Full variable domain (outside the CDR3, taken from reference TRBV30 and TRBJ1-3): SQTIHQWPATLVQPVGSPLSLECTVEGTSNPNLYWYRQAAGRGLQLLFYSVGIGQISSEVPQNLSASRPQDRQFILSSKKLLLSDSGFYLCAWSVPGAPGNTIYFGEGSWLTVV.

The chain links TRBV7-2 to TRBJ1-5, with TRBD1 as a possible D gene (6 bases). The V gene's germline CDR1 is SGHTA and CDR2 FQGNSA. CDR3 length equals 16 residues. Trimming removed 5 bases from V and 4 bases from J, with 18 bases in between. CDR3 protein: CASSEQGTQVNQPQHF. The CDR3 DNA sequence: TGTGCCAGCAGCGAACAGGGAACTCAGGTTAATCAGCCCCAGCATTTT.

This chain joins TRBV2 and TRBJ2-7; the D call may be TRBD1 or TRBD2 (5 bases each). Germline lookup yields CDR1 SNHLY and CDR2 FYNNEI. CDR3 length: 15 residues. V was pared by 8 bases and J by 6 bases, with 23 bases between. In DNA, the CDR3 is TGTGCCAGCCGGCCTGGGGCGCCCGGGGTAGGCGAGCAGTACTTC. It specifies CASRPGAPGVGEQYF.

The rearrangement joins TRBV29-1 to TRBJ1-2; 9 nucleotides line up with TRBD1. Germline trimming cut 2 bases from V and 6 bases from J; bases unmatched to any gene: 7. Germline CDR1 is SQVTM and CDR2 is ANQGSEA. CDR3 length: 14 residues. The chain's CDR3 is CSVERGQGGNGYTF. CDR3 in DNA: TGCAGCGTTGAAAGGGGACAGGGTGGGAATGGCTACACCTTC.

V usage is TRBV2 and J usage is TRBJ1-2; no definite D call. The V end lost 2 bases, the J end lost 4 bases, and 8 bases lay between the germline ends. The CDR3 is 13 amino acids. Looked up from germline, CDR1 is SNHLY and CDR2 is FYNNEI. The CDR3 bases are TGTGCCAGCAGTGAAAACAGATCCTATGGCTACACCTTC. This codes for CASSENRSYGYTF.

Only a few counts were recorded for this clone. The CDR3 is CASSLGIQGYEQYF. CDR3 in DNA: TGTGCCAGCAGCTTAGGCATACAGGGGTACGAGCAGTACTTC. V is TRBV7-2 and J is TRBJ2-7; 7 bases align to TRBD1. V shed 1 base, J shed 4 bases, and the junction held 4 bases outside the gene matches. Germline V gene data show CDR1 as SGHTA and CDR2 as FQGNSA. The CDR3 spans 14 residues.

Turning to this clone: This CDR3 is also generated by other DNA sequences in the sample. The rearrangement uses TRBV9 and TRBJ2-7; 7 bases align to TRBD1. V lost 0 bases to trimming and J lost 2 bases; unmatched junction nucleotides: 2. Germline loops: CDR1 SGDLS, CDR2 YYNGEE. This CDR3 region has 14 residues. The CDR3 sequence is CASSVGGQTYEQYF. The CDR3 region has the DNA TGTGCCAGCAGCGTAGGGGGACAGACCTACGAGCAGTACTTC.

This chain links TRBV30 with TRBJ1-6, with D hard to call. CDR1 and CDR2 from the germline V gene are GTSNPN and SVGIG (reference sequence). The germline V and J ends were trimmed by 0 bases and 8 bases, with 2 bases remaining between them. CDR3 length equals 11 residues. The CDR3 DNA reads as TGTGCCTGGAGTGTATATTCACCCCTCCACTTT. Translation gives CAWSVYSPLHF. The full variable domain, with the rest looked up from reference TRBV30 and TRBJ1-6, is SQTIHQWPATLVQPVGSPLSLECTVEGTSNPNLYWYRQAAGRGLQLLFYSVGIGQISSEVPQNLSASRPQDRQFILSSKKLLLSDSGFYLCAWSVYSPLHFGNGTRLTVT.

CDR3 in amino acids: CASSTEPGADTQYF. In nucleotides, the CDR3 is TGTGCCAGTAGTACTGAACCAGGGGCAGATACGCAGTATTTT. The chain links TRBV19 to TRBJ2-3; perhaps TRBD1 as D (6 bases). Germline V gene sequence: CDR1 LNHDA, CDR2 SQIVND (reference sequence). The CDR3 runs 14 residues. Trimming removed 4 bases at V and 4 bases at J, with 12 bases between.

This clone has only a few counts. The gene calls are TRBV6-6 and TRBJ2-7; 7 bases map to TRBD2. The CDR3 covers 16 residues. Germline values: CDR1 MNHNY, CDR2 SVGAGI (reference sequence). Trimming at V came to 8 bases and at J to 2 bases, leaving 15 bases not matched to a gene. The CDR3 DNA reads as TGTGCCAGCGGGCACTTACGGGACGGGGGGACCTACGAGCAGTACTTC. Translated: CASGHLRDGGTYEQYF.

The rearrangement joins TRBV30 to TRBJ2-4, with TRBD1 matching over 9 bases. The V and J ends lost 3 bases and 1 base, in that order; junction bases with no gene match: 7. In germline, CDR1 is GTSNPN, CDR2 SVGIG (reference sequence). This CDR3 contains 16 residues. The CDR3 DNA reads as TGTGCCTGGAGCGAAGGGACAGGGAAGGCCAAAAACATTCAGTACTTC. The encoded protein is CAWSEGTGKAKNIQYF.

The chain recombines TRBV30 with TRBJ2-2; perhaps D is TRBD1 or TRBD2 (6 bases each). The germline gives CDR1 GTSNPN, CDR2 SVGIG (reference sequence). This CDR3 spans 14 amino acids. Trimming cost V 5 bases and J 7 bases, with 17 bases left between them. In DNA, the CDR3 is TGTGCCTGGGGAGGGGGAAGGCTGGACGGGGAGCTGTTTTTT. Translating it yields CAWGGGRLDGELFF.

The CDR3 DNA reads TGTGCCACCAGCAGGCAGCGAAAGGGGCCAAAGTCAGATACGCAGTATTTT. This encodes CATSRQRKGPKSDTQYF. The chain uses TRBV15 and TRBJ2-3; D is perhaps TRBD1 (5 bases). Germline loops: CDR1 LNHNV, CDR2 YYDKDF (reference sequence). The length of the CDR3 is 17 residues. V was shortened by 3 bases and J by 4 bases, with 20 bases between the two germline ends.

The genes are TRBV5-6 and TRBJ2-1; weak D call: TRBD2 (6 bases). Trimming cost V 0 bases and J 4 bases, with 8 bases left between them. The CDR3 covers 14 residues. CDR1 SGHDT and CDR2 YYEEEE come from the germline V gene. The CDR3 region has the DNA TGTGCCAGCAGCTTGGCTCTAGCGTACAATGAGCAGTTCTTC. Protein sequence: CASSLALAYNEQFF. Full variable domain (missing parts from reference TRBV5-6 and TRBJ2-1): DAGVTQSPTHLIKTRGQQVTLRCSPKSGHDTVSWYQQALGQGPQFIFQYYEEEERQRGNFPDRFSGHQFPNYSSELNVNALLLGDSALYLCASSLALAYNEQFFGPGTRLTVL.

This chain uses TRBV7-2 with TRBJ1-2, with D hard to call. Germline V CDR1 and CDR2: SGHTA, FQGNSA. Deletions cut 0 bases from V and 6 bases from J, with 2 bases between. The CDR3 spans 11 residues. In nucleotides, the CDR3 is TGTGCCAGCAGCTTAGCGGATGGCTACACCTTC. Amino acid sequence: CASSLADGYTF.

The chain recombines TRBV30 with TRBJ1-5; no definite D call. The germline V gene encodes CDR1 GTSNPN and CDR2 SVGIG (reference sequence). The CDR3 contains 12 residues. The ends were cut back, 1 base at V and 3 bases at J, with 4 bases in the middle. The CDR3 loop reads CAWSATNQPQHF. The CDR3 DNA reads TGTGCCTGGAGTGCAACCAATCAGCCCCAGCATTTT.

The chain is built from TRBV29-1 and TRBJ2-7, with D possibly being TRBD1 or TRBD2 (5 bases each). The CDR3 spans 15 residues. V gave up 2 bases and J gave up 3 bases, with 17 bases separating them. Germline CDR1 reads SQVTM; CDR2 reads ANQGSEA. CDR3 bases: TGCAGCGTTGAATCCGGGACCACTCGCGGCTACGAGCAGTACTTC. Translated: CSVESGTTRGYEQYF.

The CDR3 DNA sequence: TGTGCCAGCAGCCCCGGGACTACGTACGAGCAGTACTTC. Translated, it gives CASSPGTTYEQYF. The chain joins TRBV5-6 to TRBJ2-7; 7 bases fit TRBD2. This CDR3 contains 13 residues. Germline CDR1 SGHDT, CDR2 YYEEEE. V lost 4 bases and J lost 4; bases outside the gene matches: 5.

This clone appeared once. The chain links TRBV30 to TRBJ2-1; TRBD1 might be the D (5 bases). V lost 2 bases, J lost 2 bases, and 7 bases lay in between. Germline CDR1 reads GTSNPN; CDR2 reads SVGIG (reference sequence). The CDR3 has 13 residues. CDR3 region: CAWSPGTYNEQFF. The CDR3 region has the DNA TGTGCCTGGAGTCCAGGGACCTACAATGAGCAGTTCTTC. Together with reference TRBV30 and TRBJ2-1, the CDR3 gives the full variable domain: SQTIHQWPATLVQPVGSPLSLECTVEGTSNPNLYWYRQAAGRGLQLLFYSVGIGQISSEVPQNLSASRPQDRQFILSSKKLLLSDSGFYLCAWSPGTYNEQFFGPGTRLTVL.

This clone turned up a few times. This sequence joins TRBV18 and TRBJ1-2; a weak D match, TRBD1 (5 bases). The CDR3 has 15 residues. Germline-derived CDR1 and CDR2 are KGHSH and LQKENI. V was shortened by 3 bases and J by 5 bases, with 16 bases between the two germline ends. CDR3 nucleotide sequence: TGTGCCAGCTCACCGGGGCTGGAGAGTGGATATGGCTACACCTTC. Its protein is CASSPGLESGYGYTF. Based on the CDR3 plus reference TRBV18 and TRBJ1-2, the full variable domain is NAGVMQNPRHLVRRRGQEARLRCSPMKGHSHVYWYRQLPEEGLKFMVYLQKENIIDESGMPKERFSAEFPKEGPSILRIQQVVRGDSAAYFCASSPGLESGYGYTFGSGTRLTVV.

This chain joins TRBV5-1 and TRBJ2-2; D is unresolved. The germline V gene encodes CDR1 SGHRS and CDR2 YFSETQ. The V gene lost 1 base and the J gene lost 3 bases, with 7 bases spanning the gap. The CDR3 has 14 amino acids. CDR3 bases: TGCGCCAGCAGCTTGTTCCCCGACACCGGGGAGCTGTTTTTT. Residues: CASSLFPDTGELFF.

This clone was counted a few times. Distinct nucleotide sequences in the sample also encode this CDR3. This chain uses TRBV29-1 with TRBJ2-3; no clear D gene. The length of the CDR3 is 12 residues. V lost 2 bases and J lost 3, with 6 bases in between. Looked up from germline, CDR1 is SQVTM and CDR2 is ANQGSEA. The DNA of the CDR3 is TGCAGCGTTGAAACCGGGACAGATACGCAGTATTTT. Its protein product is CSVETGTDTQYF.

V gene TRBV10-3 combines with J gene TRBJ1-6, with D tentatively TRBD1 (5 bases). V lost 4 bases and J 5 bases, leaving 9 bases between the germline ends. Looked up from germline, CDR1 is ENHRY and CDR2 is SYGVKD. This CDR3 has 14 residues. The CDR3 loop reads CAISAGPDNSPLHF. As DNA, the CDR3 is TGTGCCATCAGTGCGGGACCGGATAATTCACCCCTCCACTTT.

V gene TRBV5-6 combines with J gene TRBJ2-3; D not resolved. The germline CDR1 and CDR2 sequences are SGHDT and YYEEEE. CDR3 length: 14 amino acids. Trimming took off 2 bases at V and 0 bases at J, with 7 bases between the two ends. The CDR3 region is CASSFGYSTDTQYF. CDR3 nucleotides: TGTGCCAGCAGCTTTGGGTATAGCACAGATACGCAGTATTTT.

This chain connects TRBV7-2 to TRBJ1-5; no firm D call. Germline V gives CDR1 SGHTA, CDR2 FQGNSA. The CDR3 contains 17 residues. V was pared by 5 bases and J by 3 bases, with 20 bases between. The CDR3 nucleotides read TGTGCCAGCAGCCCCTCTACACTGGCGGGGTACAATCAGCCCCAGCATTTT. It encodes CASSPSTLAGYNQPQHF.